Described below is a single T cell receptor (beta chain) sequence and its context. As yet, its antigen is unknown. Sorting of unstimulated PBMCs yielded separate CD3+CD4+ and CD3+CD8+ fractions. Clones were sequenced by immunoSEQ multiplex PCR, and TCRdb holds only the in-frame ones, with some missing. The sample shows approximately 5,800 clones, about 85% of them seen only once. The data were taken from a study of T cell clones after liver transplantation. Study conclusions and caveats: Donor-reactive sequences fell more than third party-reactive ones, suggesting partial deletion. The donor-reactive repertoire was only partly measurable in a couple of subjects, lacking donor cells.

The source of this sequence is a human donor who received a liver transplant. Sequenced here: CD8+ T cells from blood, sampled before liver transplant.

The CDR3 DNA is TGTGCCAGCGATGGAGAGACCCAGTACTTC. Its translation: CASDGETQYF. The chain couples TRBV2 to TRBJ2-5; D gene unclear. In germline, CDR1 is SNHLY, CDR2 FYNNEI. This CDR3 is 10 amino acids long. V dropped 8 bases and J dropped 4 bases, with 5 bases sitting between them. Based on the CDR3 plus reference TRBV2 and TRBJ2-5, the full variable domain is EPEVTQTPSHQVTQMGQEVILRCVPISNHLYFYWYRQILGQKVEFLVSFYNNEISEKSEIFDDQFSVERPDGSNFTLKIRSTKLEDSAMYFCASDGETQYFGPGTRLLVL.